The rows below give T cell receptor beta chains drawn from one sample of a study of blood T cell repertoires in COVID-19. Only in-frame clones appear in the TCRdb table, and some are missing; sequencing was by immunoSEQ multiplex PCR. The sample lists more than 110,000 clones; about 89% were seen once. The sequenced material came from peripheral blood. The receptors shown here come from a man aged 60-69 years with active or convalescent COVID-19. Each CDR3 is given with its conserved first and last residue. Each record gives: D gene, V gene, CDR3 length, clone size, J gene, CDR3 DNA, CDR3 protein. A D gene is named only where the DNA matches it firmly. A clone size is listed for some rows: how often the clone was seen (once, few, many), or a class if it is expanded.

>-|TRBV6-2/TRBV6-3|15|-|TRBJ1-1
TGTGCCAGCAGTTACTCGGGGGGAATCAACACTGAAGCTTTCTTT
CASSYSGGINTEAFF
>TRBD1|TRBV7-8|14|-|TRBJ1-5
TGTGCCAGCAGCTTAGGACAGGGACATCAGCCCCAGCATTTT
CASSLGQGHQPQHF
>-|TRBV12-3/TRBV12-4|12|-|TRBJ2-3
TGTGCCAGCAGTCTAGTAGCGGATACGCAGTATTTT
CASSLVADTQYF
>-|TRBV28|13|-|TRBJ1-2
TGTGCCATCCAGGACTTGATTAACTATGGCTACACCTTC
CAIQDLINYGYTF
>TRBD2|TRBV5-6|15|-|TRBJ2-1
TGTGCCAGCAGCTTCACTAGCGGGAGTTACAATGAGCAGTTCTTC
CASSFTSGSYNEQFF
>-|TRBV5-4|14|-|TRBJ1-2
TGTGCCAGCAGCTTAGCTGTCGGTAACTATGGCTACACCTTC
CASSLAVGNYGYTF
>TRBD1|TRBV30|14|-|TRBJ1-4
TGTGCCTGGAACCGACAGGGTGTAGGGGAAAAACTGTTTTTT
CAWNRQGVGEKLFF
>-|TRBV7-3|16|-|TRBJ1-2
TGTGCCAGCAGCCCGACTGGGGGAGGACTTAACTATGGCTACACCTTC
CASSPTGGGLNYGYTF
>-|TRBV7-2|13|-|TRBJ1-1
TGTGCCAGCAGTTTGGACATGGTCACTGAAGCTTTCTTT
CASSLDMVTEAFF
>TRBD1|TRBV29-1|12|-|TRBJ1-2
TGCAGCACTTGGGACAGTTCGTATGGCTACACCTTC
CSTWDSSYGYTF
>TRBD2|TRBV28|15|-|TRBJ2-3
TGTGCCAGCAGTTCCTCGAGCGGGAACACAGATACGCAGTATTTT
CASSSSSGNTDTQYF
>-|TRBV19|14|once|TRBJ2-7
TGTGCCAGTAGTATTTCTGGTCGGTCCTACGAGCAGTACTTC
CASSISGRSYEQYF
>-|TRBV28|13|-|TRBJ1-1
TGTGCCAGCAGCGAAGGGAGGAACACTGAAGCTTTCTTT
CASSEGRNTEAFF
>TRBD2|TRBV6-5|15|-|TRBJ2-7
TGTGCCAGCAGATTAGCGGGATTTAGCGGGTACGAGCAGTACTTC
CASRLAGFSGYEQYF